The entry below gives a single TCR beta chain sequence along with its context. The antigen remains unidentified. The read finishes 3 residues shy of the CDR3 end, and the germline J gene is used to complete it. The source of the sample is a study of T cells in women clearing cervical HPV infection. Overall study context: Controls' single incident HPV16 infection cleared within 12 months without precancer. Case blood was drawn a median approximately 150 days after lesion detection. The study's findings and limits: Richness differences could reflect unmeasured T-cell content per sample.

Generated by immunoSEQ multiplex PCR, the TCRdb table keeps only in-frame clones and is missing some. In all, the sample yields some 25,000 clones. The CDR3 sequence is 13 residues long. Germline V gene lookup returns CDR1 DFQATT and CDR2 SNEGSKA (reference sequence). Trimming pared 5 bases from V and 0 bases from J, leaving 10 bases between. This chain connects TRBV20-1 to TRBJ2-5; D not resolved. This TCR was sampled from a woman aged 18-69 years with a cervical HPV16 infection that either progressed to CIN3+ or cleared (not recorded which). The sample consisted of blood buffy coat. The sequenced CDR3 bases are TGCAGTGCTTCCGATCCTAACCAAGAGACC. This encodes CSASDPNQET. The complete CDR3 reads CSASDPNQETQYF.